The clone carrying this TCR beta chain has more than one count but fewer than ten. Its antigen is undetermined. This sample stems from a study of vaccination effects on CD4 cells after COVID-19. ViraFEST assay sequencing came after antigen-specific CD4+ T cells were expanded with viral peptide pools. Having been cultured for around ten days, the cells underwent CD4+ T cell isolation. Subjects were given two BNT162b2 or mRNA-1273 vaccine doses. Trimming pared 0 bases from V and 0 bases from J, leaving 9 bases between. There are 15 residues in the CDR3. TCRdb's copy holds only in-frame clones and misses some; the assay was immunoSEQ multiplex PCR. Counted here are about 26,000 clones, about three quarters occurring once; the ten biggest clones make up about 6.3%.

The material sequenced was CD4+ T cells from PBMCs cultured with SARS-CoV-2 spike peptides, taken after COVID-19 vaccination. The TCR was taken from a human donor who received a COVID-19 vaccine. Some clones in this sample may be carry-over from other donors' samples. The chain is built from TRBV23-1 and TRBJ2-7, with D maybe TRBD1 (5 bases). TRBV23-1 is identified as an open reading frame with a role that is uncertain. The DNA for the CDR3 is TGCGCCAGCAGTCAATCGGGGCGGATCTCCTACGAGCAGTACGTC. Translating it yields CASSQSGRISYEQYV.